This T cell receptor beta chain was sequenced for a study of human T cells and chemical hapten exposure. The overall study: Patch tests put 0.01% DPC on the upper back, and the results were checked at 6 days.

From germline, CDR1 is SGHTA and CDR2 FQGNSA. The V segment lost 0 bases and the J segment 4 bases; nucleotides outside the gene matches: 6. This CDR3 comprises 16 residues. TCRdb reprocessed the RACE reads via MiXCR and lists one record per CDR3 protein. The sample carries 300,000 to 450,000 distinct CDR3 sequences, approximately 5% recorded once. This clonotype was seen a handful of times. Its antigen is not identified. As to time point: patch test 1, 2 weeks after DPC sensitization. Noted treatment: therapeutic diphenylcyclopropenone sensitization with weekly scalp DPC. Study conclusions and caveats: Alopecia in the donors means their immune response may deviate from healthy people's. Significantly greater numbers of large CDR3 similarity clusters came from expanded TCRs than from controls.

The receptor comes from a woman in her fifties or sixties with alopecia areata. Some clones in this sample may be carry-over from other donors' samples. The starting material was whole blood, obtained in connection with sensitization to the hapten diphenylcyclopropenone (DPC). This chain uses TRBV7-2 with TRBJ2-7; 10 positions match TRBD1. The CDR3 reads CASSLAGPDRGYEQYF. The CDR3 DNA sequence: TGTGCCAGCAGCTTAGCGGGGCCGGACAGGGGGTACGAGCAGTACTTC.